This TCR beta chain was profiled in a study of T cells in Graves' hyperthyroidism and ophthalmopathy. At least ten counts were recorded for this clonotype. Amplification of TCR beta CDR3 regions used RNA as the template. HTBI primers were the set used in a first-round RT-PCR of the TCR CDR3. From the multiplex PCR reads, TCRdb called clonotypes with MiXCR, one entry per CDR3 protein. The sample gives some 320,000 distinct CDR3 sequences, about 13% of which show up once; about a third is in the top ten. V gave up 3 bases and J gave up 6 bases; unmatched junction bases: 7. CDR1 SEHNR and CDR2 FQNEAQ come from the germline V gene (reference sequence). The length of the CDR3 is 14 residues.

This sequence originates from a woman aged 40 to 49 with Graves' ophthalmopathy. The J gene is TRBJ2-7, the V gene TRBV7-9; 8 bases match TRBD2. Sequencing used blood. The CDR3 sequence: CASSFGTRMVEQYF. The CDR3 DNA is TGTGCCAGCAGCTTCGGGACTAGAATGGTCGAGCAGTACTTC. Full variable domain (rest looked up from reference TRBV7-9 and TRBJ2-7): DTGVSQNPRHKITKRGQNVTFRCDPISEHNRLYWYRQTLGQGPEFLTYFQNEAQLEKSRLLSDRFSAERPKGSFSTLEIQRTEQGDSAMYLCASSFGTRMVEQYFGPGTRLTVT.